The sequence of this TCR beta chain was determined in a study of blood T cell repertoires in COVID-19. The V and J ends lost 4 bases and 4 bases respectively, with 17 bases between them. The CDR3 is made up of 16 amino acids. Germline V gene lookup returns CDR1 LNHDA and CDR2 SQIVND (reference sequence). Sequenced by immunoSEQ multiplex PCR; TCRdb stores in-frame clones only, minus some. The data show around 130,000 clones, about four fifths seen once. This rearrangement joins TRBV19 to TRBJ1-3; no firm D call. Sequencing was carried out using peripheral blood. The clonotype originates from a man in his forties with active or convalescent COVID-19. For the CDR3, the DNA is TGTGCCAGTAGTAGCCGATCGTCTTCGAGGGGAAACACCATATATTTT. Translating it yields CASSSRSSSRGNTIYF.